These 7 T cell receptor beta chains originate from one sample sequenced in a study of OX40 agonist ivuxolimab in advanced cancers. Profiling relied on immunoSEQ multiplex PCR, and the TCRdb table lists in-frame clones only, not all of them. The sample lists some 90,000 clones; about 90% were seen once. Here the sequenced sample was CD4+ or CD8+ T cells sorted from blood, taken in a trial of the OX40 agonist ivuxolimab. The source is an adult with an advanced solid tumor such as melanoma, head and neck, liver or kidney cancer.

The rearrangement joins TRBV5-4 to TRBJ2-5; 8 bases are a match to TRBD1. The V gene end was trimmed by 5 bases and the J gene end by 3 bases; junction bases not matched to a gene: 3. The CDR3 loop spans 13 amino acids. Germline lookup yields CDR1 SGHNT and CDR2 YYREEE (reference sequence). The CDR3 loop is CASSLQGEETQYF. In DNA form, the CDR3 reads TGTGCCAGCAGTCTACAGGGGGAAGAGACCCAGTACTTC.

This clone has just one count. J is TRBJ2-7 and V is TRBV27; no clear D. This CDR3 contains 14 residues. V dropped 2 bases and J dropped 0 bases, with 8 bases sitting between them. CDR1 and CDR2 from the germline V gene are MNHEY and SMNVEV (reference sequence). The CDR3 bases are TGTGCCAGCAGTTTAAACAGATTCTCCTACGAGCAGTACTTC. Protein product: CASSLNRFSYEQYF.

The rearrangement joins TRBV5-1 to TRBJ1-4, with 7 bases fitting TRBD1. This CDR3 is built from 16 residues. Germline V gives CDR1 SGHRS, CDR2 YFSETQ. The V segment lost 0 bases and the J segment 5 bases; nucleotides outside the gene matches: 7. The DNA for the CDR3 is TGCGCCAGCAGCTTGGCTCCCGGGACAGCCAATGAAAAACTGTTTTTT. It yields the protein CASSLAPGTANEKLFF. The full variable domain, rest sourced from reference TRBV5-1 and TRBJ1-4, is KAGVTQTPRYLIKTRGQQVTLSCSPISGHRSVSWYQQTPGQGLQFLFEYFSETQRNKGNFPGRFSGRQFSNSRSEMNVSTLELGDSALYLCASSLAPGTANEKLFFGSGTQLSVL.

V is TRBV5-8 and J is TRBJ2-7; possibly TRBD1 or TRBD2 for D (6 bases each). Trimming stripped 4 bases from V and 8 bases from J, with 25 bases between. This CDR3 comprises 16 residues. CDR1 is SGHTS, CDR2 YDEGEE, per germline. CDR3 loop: CASSARLSGARGKQYF. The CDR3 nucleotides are TGTGCCAGCAGCGCCCGGCTCTCGGGGGCGCGAGGGAAGCAGTACTTC.

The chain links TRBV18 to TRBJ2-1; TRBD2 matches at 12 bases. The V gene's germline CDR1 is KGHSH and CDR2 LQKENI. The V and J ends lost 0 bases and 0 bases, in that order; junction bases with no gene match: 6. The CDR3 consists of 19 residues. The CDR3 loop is CASSPPGLAGPSSYNEQFF. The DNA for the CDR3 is TGTGCCAGCTCACCACCGGGACTAGCGGGCCCCAGCTCCTACAATGAGCAGTTCTTC.

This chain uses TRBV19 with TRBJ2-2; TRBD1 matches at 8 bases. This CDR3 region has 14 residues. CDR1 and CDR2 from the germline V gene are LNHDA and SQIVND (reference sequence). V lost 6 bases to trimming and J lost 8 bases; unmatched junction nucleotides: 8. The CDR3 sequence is CASSWGQARGELFF. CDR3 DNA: TGTGCCAGTAGCTGGGGACAGGCGCGTGGGGAGCTGTTTTTT.

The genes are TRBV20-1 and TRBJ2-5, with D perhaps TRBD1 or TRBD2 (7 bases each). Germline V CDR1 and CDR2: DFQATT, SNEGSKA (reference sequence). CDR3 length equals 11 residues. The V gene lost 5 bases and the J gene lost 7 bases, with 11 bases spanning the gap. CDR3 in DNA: TGCAGTGCTGCCAGGGGGGGGACCCAGTACTTC. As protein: CSAARGGTQYF.